Listed below are T cell receptor beta chains from one sample, sequenced in a study of shared clonotypes between healthy human individuals. TCRdb's copy holds only in-frame clones and misses some; the assay was immunoSEQ multiplex PCR. The sample consists of roughly 1 million clones, approximately 80% of them appearing once. The sequenced material came from memory CD4+ T cells from PBMCs. The receptors derive from a man between 18 and 35 years old in good health. Some clones in this sample may be carry-over from other donors' samples. Each CDR3 is given with its conserved first and last residue. The D gene is left open where the match is weak. Clone sizes are given selectively: once, few, many, or a class where the clone is expanded.

>TRBV6-1|.|TRBJ2-2|TRBD1
TGTGCCAGCGGAAGGGACAGGGTTGCCGGGGAGCTGTTTTTT
CASGRDRVAGELFF
>TRBV6-6|.|TRBJ2-7|TRBD1
TGTGCCAGCACACGTACGGACAGGGATTCCTACGAGCAGTACTTC
CASTRTDRDSYEQYF
>TRBV20-1|once|TRBJ1-1|.
TGCAGTGCGGAAAGAAGGTCTGAAGCTTTCTTT
CSAERRSEAFF
>TRBV5-1|.|TRBJ2-5|.
TGCGCCAGCAGCTTGGGGGTAGTCTCGGGATGGGAGACCCAGTACTTC
CASSLGVVSGWETQYF
>TRBV21-1|.|TRBJ2-7|.
TGTGCCAGCAGCATTGCCCGTATCCAAGGGCGGGAAGGGCTCGAGCAGTACTTC
CASSIARIQGREGLEQYF
>TRBV4-1|.|TRBJ2-6|TRBD2
TGCGCCAGCAGCTATGGACTAGCAGCCGGGGCCAACGTCCTGACTTTC
CASSYGLAAGANVLTF
>TRBV7-2|.|TRBJ1-1|.
TGTGCCAGCAGCTTACTCTCCCAGGGAAGTGGCACTGAAGCTTTCTTT
CASSLLSQGSGTEAFF
>TRBV30|.|TRBJ2-7|.
TGTGCCTGGAGTGCCCATGGGAGCCGGGTCTACGAGCAGTACTTC
CAWSAHGSRVYEQYF
>TRBV19|.|TRBJ1-2|TRBD1
TGTGCCAGTAGTATAGCCGTGGACAGGTTGGGAGGCTACACCTTC
CASSIAVDRLGGYTF
>TRBV7-8|many|TRBJ2-1|TRBD2
TGTGCCAGCAGCCCCCTGGCGGGAGGAACGGTAGGGCAGTTCTTC
CASSPLAGGTVGQFF
>TRBV6-5|.|TRBJ2-1|.
TGTGCCAGCAGTTACGCAGGGTTCAACAATGAGCAGTTCTTC
CASSYAGFNNEQFF
>TRBV7-8|.|TRBJ1-4|TRBD1
TGTGCCAGCAGCTTAGGGCAGGGGGCGGAAAAACTGTTTTTT
CASSLGQGAEKLFF
>TRBV11-1|once|TRBJ2-3|TRBD2
TGTGCCAGCAGCTCCGGGACTAGCGGACGCACAGATACGCAGTATTTT
CASSSGTSGRTDTQYF
>TRBV19|.|TRBJ2-5|TRBD2
TGTGCCAGTAGGCCTAGCGGGAGGCCGTTCGGAGAGACCCAGTACTTC
CASRPSGRPFGETQYF
>TRBV5-1|few|TRBJ2-6|.
TGCGCCAGCAGCTTGGTCGGGTCTGGGGCCAACGTCCTGACTTTC
CASSLVGSGANVLTF
>TRBV7-3|.|TRBJ2-3|TRBD2
TGTGCCAGCAGCTTACGGGGCGGGAGGGCCGAACGGGGCACAGATACGCAGTATTTT
CASSLRGGRAERGTDTQYF
>TRBV7-6|.|TRBJ2-5|.
TGTGCCAGCAGCCCATCACCAAATGAAGAGACCCAGTACTTC
CASSPSPNEETQYF
>TRBV5-1|.|TRBJ2-6|.
TGCGCCAGCAGCCTCACAAGCTCTGGGGCCAACGTCCTGACTTTC
CASSLTSSGANVLTF
>TRBV5-8|once|TRBJ1-2|TRBD1
TGTGCCAGCAGCCCAGGGGACAGGGGTCGGGGCTACACCTTC
CASSPGDRGRGYTF
>TRBV7-2|.|TRBJ1-3|.
TGTGCCAGCAGCCCTGGGGGCGGGGGATTGGGAAACACCATATATTTT
CASSPGGGGLGNTIYF
>TRBV28|few|TRBJ2-5|TRBD1
TGTGCCAGCAGTTCCCCTCAAACATACAGGGGAGTAGAGACCCAGTACTTC
CASSSPQTYRGVETQYF
>TRBV18|.|TRBJ2-3|TRBD2
TGTGCCAGCTCACCAATGCGGGAGGGCACAGATACGCAGTATTTT
CASSPMREGTDTQYF
>TRBV5-1|many|TRBJ2-2|.
TGCGCCAGCAGCCTATATGACGGCGCGGACGGGGAGCTGTTTTTT
CASSLYDGADGELFF
>TRBV27|.|TRBJ2-7|.
TGTGCCAGCAGGGACGGTAACTCCTACGAGCAGTACTTC
CASRDGNSYEQYF
>TRBV5-1|.|TRBJ1-4|.
TGCGCCAGCAGCTTCGGGGCCGGAGATGAAAAACTGTTTTTT
CASSFGAGDEKLFF
>TRBV27|.|TRBJ1-2|.
TGTGCCAGCAGTCCGACATCCGGGACGCTATATGGCTACACCTTC
CASSPTSGTLYGYTF